These T cell receptor beta chains were read from a single sample in a study of blood T cell repertoires in COVID-19. Assay used: immunoSEQ multiplex PCR; TCRdb lists only in-frame clones, some missing. The table records roughly 200,000 clones, 86% of them present only once. Material for sequencing was PBMCs or T cells enriched from blood (not recorded which). All receptors derive from a woman aged 25 to 39 who had been exposed to COVID-19. Both conserved end residues are part of each CDR3. Each record gives: D gene, J gene, V gene, clone size, CDR3 DNA, CDR3 protein. A D gene is named only where the DNA matches it firmly. Size is stated for part of the rows, as once, few or many counts, or as a class when the clone is expanded.

>NA|TRBJ2-7|TRBV5-1|NA
TGCGCCAGCAGCTTCCTCGACTGGGACGAGCAGTACTTC
CASSFLDWDEQYF
>TRBD2|TRBJ2-3|TRBV9|NA
TGTGCCAGCAGCGTAGCTAGCGGGGGGAAGACAGATACGCAGTATTTT
CASSVASGGKTDTQYF
>NA|TRBJ1-2|TRBV18|NA
TGTGCCAGCTCACCAAGGTGGGGGGACTATGGCTACACCTTC
CASSPRWGDYGYTF
>TRBD2|TRBJ2-7|TRBV4-2|few
TGTGCCAGCAGCCATGAGCGGGGGAGCTCCTACGAGCAGTACTTC
CASSHERGSSYEQYF
>NA|TRBJ2-7|TRBV3-1/TRBV3-2|NA
TGTGCCAGCAGCCTAAAGGCACAGGGTTGGTACGAGCAGTACTTC
CASSLKAQGWYEQYF
>TRBD1|TRBJ2-4|TRBV11-2|NA
TGTGCCAGCAGCCCCCAGGGGGCCGCCAAAAACATTCAGTACTTC
CASSPQGAAKNIQYF
>TRBD1|TRBJ2-7|TRBV7-8|NA
TGTGCCAGCAGCCTCGGACAGGGCAGGTACTTC
CASSLGQGRYF
>NA|TRBJ1-1|TRBV4-1|NA
TGCGCCAGCAGCCAAGTAGATTCGACGGTCGGTCGGGACACTGAAGCTTTCTTT
CASSQVDSTVGRDTEAFF
>TRBD2|TRBJ2-7|TRBV2|NA
TGTGCCAGCAATTCAGCGGGGGGGAGCTCCTACGAGCAGTACTTC
CASNSAGGSSYEQYF
>TRBD1|TRBJ1-1|TRBV5-1|NA
TGCGCCAGCAGCTTGGGACAGGGGGACTTTGAAGCTTTCTTT
CASSLGQGDFEAFF
>NA|TRBJ2-3|TRBV28|NA
TGTGCCAGCAGTTTGTTGCAGGGGAGCACAGATACGCAGTATTTT
CASSLLQGSTDTQYF
>TRBD1|TRBJ1-2|TRBV5-1|few
TGCGCCAGCAGCTTGTCCGGGACAGGGACCAGGAACTATGGCTACACCTTC
CASSLSGTGTRNYGYTF
>NA|TRBJ1-6|TRBV5-1|NA
TGCGCCAGCAACTACGGACAGCTAAATTCACCCCTCCACTTT
CASNYGQLNSPLHF
>NA|TRBJ2-3|TRBV7-8|NA
TGTGCCAGCACCTTATCAGGGCGTGGGGGCGCGGGCACAGATACGCAGTATTTT
CASTLSGRGGAGTDTQYF
>TRBD1|TRBJ2-7|TRBV14|NA
TGTGCCAGCAGCCAATACACAGGGGGCGAGCAGTACTTC
CASSQYTGGEQYF
>NA|TRBJ2-2|TRBV7-9|NA
TGTGCCAGCAGCTTAGCTACCCCCGGGGGCGGGGAGCTGTTTTTT
CASSLATPGGGELFF
>NA|TRBJ1-1|TRBV29-1|NA
TGCAGCGTTCGACAGAAGAACACTGAAGCTTTCTTT
CSVRQKNTEAFF
>NA|TRBJ1-3|TRBV7-2|NA
TGTGCCAGCAGCTTAGAGGGGTATGCAGGGGTTGCCTCTGGAAACACCATATATTTT
CASSLEGYAGVASGNTIYF
>NA|TRBJ1-1|TRBV18|NA
TGTGCCAGCTCACCTATAGACAGTCTTGGCACTGAAGCTTTCTTT
CASSPIDSLGTEAFF
>NA|TRBJ2-7|TRBV3-1/TRBV3-2|NA
TGTGCCAGCAGCCAAGATCCCTGGGCATACGAGCAGTACTTC
CASSQDPWAYEQYF
>NA|TRBJ1-6|TRBV27|NA
TGTGCCAGCAGGACAGGACCCAATTCACCCCTCCACTTT
CASRTGPNSPLHF
>NA|TRBJ1-1|TRBV5-5|NA
TGTGCCAGCAGCTTACCTGGGGACTGGTACGGCGCTGAAGCTTTCTTT
CASSLPGDWYGAEAFF
>NA|TRBJ1-1|TRBV29-1|NA
TGCAGCGTTGAGATTGCGGGGGAAGGGACTGAAGCTTTCTTT
CSVEIAGEGTEAFF
>TRBD1|TRBJ1-5|TRBV28|NA
TGTGCCAGCAGTTTGGTCAGGGGGCATCAGCCCCAGCATTTT
CASSLVRGHQPQHF
>NA|TRBJ2-7|TRBV5-6|NA
TGTGCCAGCAGATCGGGCAGGGTGGGAGAGCAGTACTTC
CASRSGRVGEQYF
>NA|TRBJ1-2|TRBV2|NA
TGTGCCAGCAGAGGACGGGACTCCTACGCTGATGGCTACACCTTC
CASRGRDSYADGYTF
>NA|TRBJ2-5|TRBV6-5|NA
TGTGCCAGCAGTTACTCTTTTGGGGGCCGAGAGACCCAGTACTTC
CASSYSFGGRETQYF
>NA|TRBJ1-2|TRBV7-6|NA
TGTGCCAGCAGCTTAGATCCCGGGAACTATGGCTACACCTTC
CASSLDPGNYGYTF
>TRBD1|TRBJ2-1|TRBV7-6|NA
TGTGCCAGCAGCCCAAATACCGGGACAGGGTACAATGAGCAGTTCTTC
CASSPNTGTGYNEQFF
>NA|TRBJ1-5|TRBV5-6|NA
TGTGCCAGCAGCCGAGATAGCAATCAGCCCCAGCATTTT
CASSRDSNQPQHF
>NA|TRBJ2-1|TRBV5-1|NA
TGCGCCAGCAGCTGGGTGGGCGCCTACAATGAGCAGTTCTTC
CASSWVGAYNEQFF
>NA|TRBJ1-2|TRBV11-2|NA
TGTGCCAGCAGCTTATCGGCGACGGGTGGCAGGGGCGGCTATGGCTACACCTTC
CASSLSATGGRGGYGYTF
>NA|TRBJ1-2|TRBV11-2|NA
TGTGCCAGCAGCTTTACAGACTATGGAGGCTACACCTTC
CASSFTDYGGYTF
>NA|TRBJ1-4|TRBV4-2|NA
TGTGCCAGCAGCCATCCTTCGGGAGGTAATGAAAAACTGTTTTTT
CASSHPSGGNEKLFF
>NA|TRBJ1-1|TRBV7-6|once
TGTGCCAGCAGCTTAGAAGGAGGGCGTTACACTGAAGCTTTCTTT
CASSLEGGRYTEAFF
>TRBD1|TRBJ1-2|TRBV2|NA
TGTGCCAGCAGGGCGCGACAGGGTCCGGACTATGGCTACACCTTC
CASRARQGPDYGYTF
>NA|TRBJ2-6|TRBV19|once
TGTGCCAGTAGTACCTCCGGCGGGCAGTACTCTGGGGCCAACGTCCTGACTTTC
CASSTSGGQYSGANVLTF
>NA|TRBJ1-1|TRBV4-1|NA
TGCGCCAGCAGCCAAGTTTACAGGTTGAGCACTGAAGCTTTCTTT
CASSQVYRLSTEAFF
>NA|TRBJ1-2|TRBV3-1/TRBV3-2|NA
TGTGCCAGCAGCCACCGGCAGGGAGGCTACACCTTC
CASSHRQGGYTF
>TRBD1|TRBJ2-3|TRBV24-1|NA
TGTGCCACCAGTGACCAGGGACAGGCTAGCACAGATACGCAGTATTTT
CATSDQGQASTDTQYF
>TRBD2|TRBJ2-3|TRBV3-1/TRBV3-2|NA
TGTGCCAGCAGCCTCGGGACTAGCGGGGGGAGGGCGCAGTATTTT
CASSLGTSGGRAQYF